Listed here are 25 T cell receptor beta chains from one sample, sequenced in a study of cytomegalovirus exposure and HLA in healthy donors. PCR involved 60 Vbeta and 13 Jbeta primers. Sequenced by immunoSEQ multiplex PCR; TCRdb stores in-frame clones only, minus some. The sample holds about 180,000 clones, 70% to 85% seen once. Sequenced material: PBMCs. The receptors here all came from a middle-aged woman in good health and CMV-seronegative.

The V and J genes are TRBV27 and TRBJ1-2; D is possibly TRBD1 (5 bases). V was trimmed by 5 bases and J by 7 bases, leaving 20 bases between them. This CDR3 contains 15 residues. From germline, CDR1 is MNHEY and CDR2 SMNVEV (reference sequence). The DNA of the CDR3 is TGTGCCAGCAGTCCCAATACCCAGGGTGCCGGTGGCTACACCTTC. Translating gives CASSPNTQGAGGYTF.

V gene TRBV5-1 combines with J gene TRBJ2-3; D not certain. The CDR3 is 13 residues long. CDR1 and CDR2 from the germline V gene are SGHRS and YFSETQ. The ends were cut back, 0 bases at V and 2 bases at J, with 4 bases in the middle. For the CDR3, the DNA is TGCGCCAGCAGCTTGGGTCTCACAGATACGCAGTATTTT. Its translation is CASSLGLTDTQYF.

This clone was detected only a few times. The chain carries TRBV15 and TRBJ1-1; 8 nucleotides line up with TRBD1. The J segment lost 0 bases and the V segment lost 3 bases, leaving 3 bases of the junction unmatched. In germline, CDR1 is LNHNV, CDR2 YYDKDF (reference sequence). The CDR3 covers 15 residues. The CDR3 protein is CATSRDRAMNTEAFF. CDR3 in DNA: TGTGCCACCAGCAGGGACAGGGCCATGAACACTGAAGCTTTCTTT. The full variable domain, its missing parts supplied by reference TRBV15 and TRBJ1-1, is DAMVIQNPRYQVTQFGKPVTLSCSQTLNHNVMYWYQQKSSQAPKLLFHYYDKDFNNEADTPDNFQSRRPNTSFCFLDIRSPGLGDTAMYLCATSRDRAMNTEAFFGQGTRLTVV.

The rearrangement uses TRBV7-8 and TRBJ2-5; 8 bases align to TRBD1. Looked up from germline, CDR1 is SGHVS and CDR2 is FQNEAQ. The CDR3 has 17 amino acids. With 4 bases clipped from V and 5 bases from J, the junction kept 15 bases outside the gene matches. Written as DNA, the CDR3 is TGTGCCAGCAGCTCACGCCTACTGACAGGGGCACGGGAGACCCAGTACTTC. Its translation is CASSSRLLTGARETQYF.

The chain recombines TRBV4-1 with TRBJ1-1, with D unclear. The CDR3 spans 12 residues. Germline V gene sequence: CDR1 MGHRA, CDR2 YSYEKL. V was pared by 1 base and J by 11 bases, with 11 bases between. The CDR3 protein is CASSQGFRWAFF. The CDR3, as DNA: TGCGCCAGCAGCCAAGGTTTCCGGTGGGCTTTCTTT.

The CDR3 loop reads CSVPGLNSNQPQHF. The CDR3 DNA sequence: TGCAGCGTGCCGGGACTTAATAGCAATCAGCCCCAGCATTTT. The chain carries TRBV29-1 and TRBJ1-5; TRBD1 is a possible D gene (5 bases). CDR3 length: 14 amino acids. V lost 6 bases, J lost 0 bases, and 12 bases lay in between. Germline V gene lookup returns CDR1 SQVTM and CDR2 ANQGSEA.

The V call is TRBV5-4, the J call TRBJ2-5, with 10 bases aligning to TRBD2. V shed 2 bases and J 5 bases; nucleotides not matched to a gene: 3. Germline assignment: CDR1 SGHNT and CDR2 YYREEE (reference sequence). The CDR3 sequence is 14 residues long. The CDR3 loop reads CASSFSGRAETQYF. CDR3 nucleotide sequence: TGTGCCAGCAGCTTCAGCGGGAGGGCCGAGACCCAGTACTTC. Variable domain in full (rest from reference TRBV5-4 and TRBJ2-5): ETGVTQSPTHLIKTRGQQVTLRCSSQSGHNTVSWYQQALGQGPQFIFQYYREEENGRGNFPPRFSGLQFPNYSSELNVNALELDDSALYLCASSFSGRAETQYFGPGTRLLVL.

This sequence joins TRBV4-1 and TRBJ1-1; D unclear. V lost 1 base to trimming and J lost 11 bases, with 14 bases between them. The CDR3 totals 13 residues. The germline V gene has CDR1 MGHRA and CDR2 YSYEKL. The CDR3 spells CASSQGSGKGAFF. The CDR3 region has the DNA TGCGCCAGCAGCCAAGGGTCCGGGAAGGGCGCTTTCTTT.

This clone has just one count. The rearrangement uses TRBV27 and TRBJ2-1; tentatively, D is TRBD2 (7 bases). The CDR3 covers 13 residues. The germline V gene has CDR1 MNHEY and CDR2 SMNVEV (reference sequence). The germline V and J ends were trimmed by 4 bases and 8 bases, with 12 bases remaining between them. The DNA for the CDR3 is TGTGCCAGCAGTTGGGCGGGGGCCGATGAGCAGTTCTTC. It yields the protein CASSWAGADEQFF.

This rearrangement joins TRBV6-5 to TRBJ2-5, with 9 bases identical to TRBD2. CDR1 and CDR2 from the germline V gene are MNHEY and SVGAGI. This CDR3 spans 15 amino acids. Trimming at V came to 4 bases and at J to 5 bases, leaving 8 bases not matched to a gene. The DNA of the CDR3 is TGTGCCAGCAGTTCCATAGCGGGAGAGAGGGAGACCCAGTACTTC. Translation: CASSSIAGERETQYF.

The genes are TRBV15 and TRBJ2-7; TRBD1 aligns across 9 bases. The V segment lost 3 bases and the J segment 2 bases; nucleotides outside the gene matches: 5. The length of the CDR3 is 15 residues. Germline lookup yields CDR1 LNHNV and CDR2 YYDKDF (reference sequence). The CDR3 protein is CATSRGQGLPYEQYF. The CDR3 DNA reads TGTGCCACCAGCAGGGGACAGGGCTTACCCTACGAGCAGTACTTC.

This rearrangement joins TRBV9 to TRBJ1-5, with a weak D call TRBD1 (5 bases). This CDR3 is built from 13 residues. Trimming took 0 bases from V and 6 from J, leaving 7 bases between them. Germline V gene sequence: CDR1 SGDLS, CDR2 YYNGEE. CDR3 protein: CASSVGQGQPQHF. In nucleotides, the CDR3 is TGTGCCAGCAGCGTAGGTCAGGGTCAGCCCCAGCATTTT.

The chain couples TRBV23-1 to TRBJ2-7; the D is unclear. TRBV23-1 qualifies as an ORF whose function is uncertain. V gave up 3 bases and J gave up 4 bases, with 4 bases separating them. The CDR3 runs to 11 residues. In DNA form, the CDR3 reads TGCGCCAGCAGTCACCCTTACGAGCAGTACTTC. This gives the protein CASSHPYEQYF.

In regard to this clone: At one end the junction does not follow the germline gene, possibly because of a read error. The rearrangement links TRBV11-3 to TRBJ2-7; 7 bases fit TRBD1. Germline V lookup: CDR1 SGHNT, CDR2 YENEEA. This CDR3 has 16 amino acids. CDR3 coding DNA: TGTGCCAGCAGCTTACACGGACCGGGACAGTCCTCCGAGCAGTACTTC. Its translation is CASSLHGPGQSSEQYF. Full variable domain (rest looked up from reference TRBV11-3 and TRBJ2-7): EAGVVQSPRYKIIEKKQPVAFWCNPISGHNTLYWYLQNLGQGPELLIRYENEEAVDDSQLPKDRFSAERLKGVDSTLKIQPAELGDSAVYLCASSLHGPGQSSEQYFGPGTRLTVT.

J is TRBJ2-1 and V is TRBV2; 7 bases match TRBD2. The V gene end was trimmed by 5 bases and the J gene end by 3 bases; junction bases not matched to a gene: 10. The CDR3 has 16 residues. CDR1 and CDR2 from the germline V gene are SNHLY and FYNNEI. The CDR3 loop reads CASSTILAVNYNEQFF. CDR3 nucleotides: TGTGCCAGCAGTACTATCCTAGCGGTGAACTACAATGAGCAGTTCTTC.

The chain combines TRBV18 with TRBJ2-1, with D uncertain. The CDR3 loop spans 14 amino acids. V lost 3 bases, J lost 2 bases, and 8 bases lay in between. The V gene's germline CDR1 is KGHSH and CDR2 LQKENI. The DNA of the CDR3 is TGTGCCAGCTCACCCGCGCACCCCTACAATGAGCAGTTCTTC. Its translation is CASSPAHPYNEQFF. The complete variable domain, with remaining parts taken from reference TRBV18 and TRBJ2-1, reads NAGVMQNPRHLVRRRGQEARLRCSPMKGHSHVYWYRQLPEEGLKFMVYLQKENIIDESGMPKERFSAEFPKEGPSILRIQQVVRGDSAAYFCASSPAHPYNEQFFGPGTRLTVL.

V usage is TRBV6-1 and J usage is TRBJ1-2, with no clear D. The ends were cut back, 7 bases at V and 7 bases at J, with 22 bases in the middle. Germline loops: CDR1 MNHNS, CDR2 SASEGT. The CDR3 contains 15 residues. CDR3 loop: CASTSSRAEVGGYTF. The DNA for the CDR3 is TGTGCCAGCACCTCCAGCCGGGCGGAGGTGGGTGGCTACACCTTC.

A single count supports this clone. CDR3 DNA sequence: TGTGCCAGCAGCGTACGACAGTCGGGCGAGCAGTACTTC. This codes for CASSVRQSGEQYF. The rearrangement uses TRBV9 and TRBJ2-7; tentatively, D is TRBD1 (5 bases). Germline V gene sequence: CDR1 SGDLS, CDR2 YYNGEE. Trimming left V 1 base short and J 6 bases short, with 11 bases between. The CDR3 is 13 residues long.

This clone has just a few counts. J is TRBJ1-5 and V is TRBV6-4; 7 bases line up with TRBD1. V was clipped by 8 bases and J by 6 bases; unmatched bases: 13. The CDR3 loop spans 15 amino acids. Germline CDR1 MRHNA, CDR2 SNTAGT. This CDR3 reads CASRSPTGPRQPQHF. The CDR3 DNA follows: TGTGCCAGCCGATCCCCGACAGGGCCTCGTCAGCCCCAGCATTTT.

This chain joins TRBV5-4 and TRBJ2-5; 8 bases align to TRBD2. The CDR3 is 14 residues long. V lost 2 bases to trimming and J lost 5 bases; unmatched junction nucleotides: 5. Germline assignment: CDR1 SGHNT and CDR2 YYREEE (reference sequence). This chain's CDR3 is CASSFPGGPETQYF. CDR3 nucleotide sequence: TGTGCCAGCAGCTTTCCGGGGGGGCCGGAGACCCAGTACTTC.

This sequence joins TRBV5-1 and TRBJ1-2; TRBD1 agrees at 7 bases. With V trimmed by 2 bases and J by 2 bases, 6 bases remained unmatched. The germline V gene encodes CDR1 SGHRS and CDR2 YFSETQ. The CDR3 has 15 amino acids. CDR3 sequence: CASSFGGDRNYGYTF. The CDR3 coding sequence is TGCGCCAGCAGCTTCGGGGGGGACAGAAACTATGGCTACACCTTC.

The gene calls are TRBV6-5 and TRBJ2-7; D is perhaps TRBD2 (6 bases). Trimming shortened V by 7 bases and J by 5 bases, and 18 bases separated the two germline ends. CDR1 is MNHEY and CDR2 is SVGAGI in the germline V gene. CDR3 length: 14 amino acids. In DNA, the CDR3 is TGTGCCAGCACTGCGGCGGGGAGTCCCAACGAGCAGTACTTC. Its protein product is CASTAAGSPNEQYF.

This chain uses TRBV7-8 with TRBJ2-3; maybe TRBD2 (6 bases). Germline CDR1 SGHVS, CDR2 FQNEAQ. Deletions cut 2 bases from V and 1 base from J, with 13 bases between. The CDR3 runs to 16 residues. Here the CDR3 DNA reads TGTGCCAGCAGCTTAACTGCTAGCGTGGGCACAGATACGCAGTATTTT. Protein: CASSLTASVGTDTQYF.

The CDR3 DNA sequence: TGTGCCAGCAGCTCCTCCGGGGAGGGGGACATTCAGTACTTC. It yields the protein CASSSSGEGDIQYF. The chain has TRBV5-6 and TRBJ2-4, with D perhaps TRBD2 (7 bases). Germline V gene lookup returns CDR1 SGHDT and CDR2 YYEEEE. V shed 3 bases and J shed 8 bases, with 15 bases lying between them. The CDR3 extends over 14 amino acids.

V and J are TRBV7-8 and TRBJ2-5; 8 positions match TRBD1. J gave up 5 bases and V 1 base, and 3 bases lay outside the gene matches. The CDR3 contains 14 residues. Germline lookup yields CDR1 SGHVS and CDR2 FQNEAQ. The CDR3 loop is CASSLGTGTETQYF. The CDR3 DNA sequence: TGTGCCAGCAGCTTAGGGACAGGGACCGAGACCCAGTACTTC.